Sequencing of this T cell receptor beta chain was carried out in a study of Graves' ophthalmopathy and Graves' hyperthyroidism. This CDR3 region has 15 residues. From germline, CDR1 is SNHLY and CDR2 FYNNEI. V lost 1 base and J lost 1, with 10 bases in between. TCR beta CDR3 amplification used RNA transcripts. Second-round multiplex PCR followed a first-round RT-PCR using HTBI primers. Via MiXCR, TCRdb re-called the multiplex PCR reads, giving one row per CDR3 protein. In the table there are roughly 700,000 distinct CDR3 sequences, approximately 40% of which are singletons. The authors used Ficoll-Paque density gradient centrifugation to separate PBMCs. The input was roughly 10 ml of fresh peripheral blood.

V usage is TRBV2 and J usage is TRBJ1-1; D is undetermined. This clonotype was sampled from an adult man with Graves' ophthalmopathy. Sequencing used peripheral blood. The CDR3 sequence is CASSEGPGRNTEAFF. In DNA, the CDR3 is TGTGCCAGCAGTGAAGGCCCGGGGAGGAACACTGAAGCTTTCTTT.